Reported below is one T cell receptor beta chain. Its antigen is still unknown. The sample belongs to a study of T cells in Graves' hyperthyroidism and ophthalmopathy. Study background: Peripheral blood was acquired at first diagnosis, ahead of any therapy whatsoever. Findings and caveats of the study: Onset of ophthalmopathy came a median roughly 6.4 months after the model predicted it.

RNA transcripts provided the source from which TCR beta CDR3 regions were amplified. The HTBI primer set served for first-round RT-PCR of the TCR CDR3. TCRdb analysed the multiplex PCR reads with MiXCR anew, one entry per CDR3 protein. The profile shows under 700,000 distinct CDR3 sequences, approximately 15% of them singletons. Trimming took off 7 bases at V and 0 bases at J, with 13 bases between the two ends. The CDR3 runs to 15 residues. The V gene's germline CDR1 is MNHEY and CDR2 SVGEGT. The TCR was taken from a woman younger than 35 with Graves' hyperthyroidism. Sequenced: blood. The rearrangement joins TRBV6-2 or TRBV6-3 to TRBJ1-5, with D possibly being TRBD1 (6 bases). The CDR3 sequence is CASTPTGPSNQPQHF. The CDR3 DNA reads TGTGCCAGCACCCCGACAGGACCTAGCAATCAGCCCCAGCATTTT.